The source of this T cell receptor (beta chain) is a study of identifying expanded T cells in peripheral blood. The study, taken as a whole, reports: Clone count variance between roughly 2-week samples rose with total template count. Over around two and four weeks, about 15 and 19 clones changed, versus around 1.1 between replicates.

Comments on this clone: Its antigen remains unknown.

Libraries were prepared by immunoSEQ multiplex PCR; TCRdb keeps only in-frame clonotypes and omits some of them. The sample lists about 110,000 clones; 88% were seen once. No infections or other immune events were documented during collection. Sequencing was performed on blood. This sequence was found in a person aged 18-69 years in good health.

CDR3 DNA: TGTGCCAGCAAGGACAGGGCGAGTGAAAAACTGTTTTTT. Its translation: CASKDRASEKLFF. The genes are TRBV28 and TRBJ1-4; 8 nucleotides agree with TRBD1. This CDR3 comprises 13 residues. The trim removed 7 bases at V and 7 bases at J, leaving 5 bases unmatched. CDR1 and CDR2 (germline): MDHEN, SYDVKM.